Listed below are T cell receptor beta chains from one sample, sequenced in a study of T cell repertoires in cytomegalovirus infection. TCRdb called the reads again in MiXCR, with one record for every CDR3 protein. This table has 680,000 or so distinct CDR3 sequences, approximately 40% appearing once. Sequencing was performed on PBMCs. The receptors originated from a human donor in good health (CMV status not recorded). Some clones in this sample may be carry-over from other donors' samples. Both conserved end residues are part of each CDR3. The D gene is left open where the match is weak.

.	TRBV28	TRBJ1-1	CASIASNRAVKAFF
TRBD1	TRBV28	TRBJ1-2	CASSGWTGNGYTF
TRBD1	TRBV2	TRBJ1-4	CASRTTGGYNEKLFF
.	TRBV7-9	TRBJ1-4	CASMAGHINEKLFF
.	TRBV6-5	TRBJ1-3	CASSYSIRHSGNTIYF
.	TRBV28	TRBJ2-7	CASTTGLFGEQYF
.	TRBV2	TRBJ2-1	CASSEWVGGEQFF
TRBD1	TRBV6-1	TRBJ2-3	CASSERTGAGTDTQYF
TRBD2	TRBV28	TRBJ2-1	CASSTIAGGWSGSYNEQFF
TRBD2	TRBV27	TRBJ2-7	CASSLRAGGGSEQYF
TRBD1	TRBV29-1	TRBJ2-7	CSVEETDRGRLYEQYF
.	TRBV7-8	TRBJ2-1	CASSPVLGEQFF
TRBD1	TRBV7-6	TRBJ2-3	CASSTTTGRAHTDTQYF
TRBD1	TRBV19	TRBJ1-1	CASSIWGDRDNTEAFF
.	TRBV14	TRBJ2-3	CASSRRIQATSTDTQYF
.	TRBV7-7	TRBJ1-4	CASSLEAGEKLFF
.	TRBV10-3	TRBJ1-4	CAISHAGTEKLFF
TRBD1	TRBV7-2	TRBJ2-3	CASSLGTEPLTDTQYF
TRBD1	TRBV7-6	TRBJ1-1	CASSSGQGALNTEAFF
.	TRBV20-1	TRBJ1-5	CSARQDYNQPQHF
.	TRBV6-1	TRBJ1-1	CASGGQPNTEAFF
.	TRBV7-2	TRBJ1-5	CASSIRGDQPQHF
TRBD1	TRBV6-1	TRBJ1-4	CASSSTTGSNEKLFF
TRBD2	TRBV5-1	TRBJ2-1	CATGAGDSYNEQFF
.	TRBV5-6	TRBJ1-1	CASSLGAQLEAFF
.	TRBV7-9	TRBJ1-4	CASSSKGRINEKLFF
.	TRBV7-9	TRBJ2-3	CASSLSVTDTQYF
TRBD1	TRBV5-1	TRBJ1-6	CASSLAAGGNSPLHF
.	TRBV7-8	TRBJ2-6	CASSLGPSGANVLTF
TRBD1	TRBV7-9	TRBJ1-3	CASSRDRGPGNTIYF
TRBD2	TRBV19	TRBJ2-1	CASSILAGGRSSYNEQFF